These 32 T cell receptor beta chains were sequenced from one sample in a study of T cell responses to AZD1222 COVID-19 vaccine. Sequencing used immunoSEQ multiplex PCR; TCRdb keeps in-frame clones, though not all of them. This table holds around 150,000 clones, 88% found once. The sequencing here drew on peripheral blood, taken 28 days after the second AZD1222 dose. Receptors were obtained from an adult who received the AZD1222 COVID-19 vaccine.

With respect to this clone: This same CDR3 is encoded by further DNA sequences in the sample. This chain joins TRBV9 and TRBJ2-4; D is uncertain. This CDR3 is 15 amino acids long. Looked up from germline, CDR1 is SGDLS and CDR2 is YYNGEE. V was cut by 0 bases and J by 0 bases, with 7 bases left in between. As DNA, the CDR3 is TGTGCCAGCAGCGTAGACCCACTAGCCAAAAACATTCAGTACTTC. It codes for CASSVDPLAKNIQYF.

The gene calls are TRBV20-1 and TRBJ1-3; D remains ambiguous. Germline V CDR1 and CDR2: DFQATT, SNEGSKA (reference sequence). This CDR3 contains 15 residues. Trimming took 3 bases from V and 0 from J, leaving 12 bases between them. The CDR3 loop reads CSASGRASSGNTIYF. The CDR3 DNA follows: TGCAGTGCTAGTGGGAGGGCTAGCTCTGGAAACACCATATATTTT.

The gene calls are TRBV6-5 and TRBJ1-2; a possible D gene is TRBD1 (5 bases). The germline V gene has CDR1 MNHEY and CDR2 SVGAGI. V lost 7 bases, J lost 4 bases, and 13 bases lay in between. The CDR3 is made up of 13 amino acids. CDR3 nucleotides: TGTGCCAGCACCTCTACTGGGGGCTATGGCTACACCTTC. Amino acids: CASTSTGGYGYTF.

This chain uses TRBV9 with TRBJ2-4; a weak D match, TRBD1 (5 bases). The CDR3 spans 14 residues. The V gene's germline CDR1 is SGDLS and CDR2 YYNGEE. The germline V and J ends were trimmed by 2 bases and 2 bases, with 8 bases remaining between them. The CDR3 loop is CASSVPGSKNIQYF. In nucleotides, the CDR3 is TGTGCCAGCAGCGTCCCAGGGTCCAAAAACATTCAGTACTTC.

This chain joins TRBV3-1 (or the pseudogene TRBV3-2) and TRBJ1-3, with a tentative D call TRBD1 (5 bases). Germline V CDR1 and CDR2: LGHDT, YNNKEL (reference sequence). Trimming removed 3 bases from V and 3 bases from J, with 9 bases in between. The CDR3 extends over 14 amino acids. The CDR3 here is CASSQRDGGNTIYF. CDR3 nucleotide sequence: TGTGCCAGCAGCCAGAGGGACGGTGGAAACACCATATATTTT.

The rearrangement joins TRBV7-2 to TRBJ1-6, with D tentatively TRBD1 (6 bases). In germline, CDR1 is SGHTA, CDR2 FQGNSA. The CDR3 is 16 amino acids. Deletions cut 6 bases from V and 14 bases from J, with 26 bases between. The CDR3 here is CASSLMGGGWVQALHF. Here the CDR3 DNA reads TGTGCCAGCAGTTTAATGGGGGGGGGCTGGGTGCAGGCCCTCCACTTT.

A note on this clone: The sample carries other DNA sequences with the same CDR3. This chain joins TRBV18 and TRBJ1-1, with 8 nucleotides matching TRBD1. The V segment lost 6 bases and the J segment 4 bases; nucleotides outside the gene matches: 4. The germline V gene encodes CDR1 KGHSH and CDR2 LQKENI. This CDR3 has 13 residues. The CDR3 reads CASSRTGGTEAFF. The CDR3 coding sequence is TGTGCCAGCTCCCGTACAGGGGGCACTGAAGCTTTCTTT. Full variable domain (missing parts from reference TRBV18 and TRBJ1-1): NAGVMQNPRHLVRRRGQEARLRCSPMKGHSHVYWYRQLPEEGLKFMVYLQKENIIDESGMPKERFSAEFPKEGPSILRIQQVVRGDSAAYFCASSRTGGTEAFFGQGTRLTVV.

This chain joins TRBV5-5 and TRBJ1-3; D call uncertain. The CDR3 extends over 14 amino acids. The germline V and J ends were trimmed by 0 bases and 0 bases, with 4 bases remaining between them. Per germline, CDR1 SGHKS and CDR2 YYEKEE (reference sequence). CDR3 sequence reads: CASSLVGSGNTIYF. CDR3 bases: TGTGCCAGCAGCTTGGTGGGCTCTGGAAACACCATATATTTT.

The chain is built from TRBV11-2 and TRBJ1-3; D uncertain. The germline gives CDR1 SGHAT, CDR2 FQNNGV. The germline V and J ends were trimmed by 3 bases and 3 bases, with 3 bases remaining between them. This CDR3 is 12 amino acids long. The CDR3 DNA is TGTGCCAGCAGCTTGGATGGAAACACCATATATTTT. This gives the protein CASSLDGNTIYF.

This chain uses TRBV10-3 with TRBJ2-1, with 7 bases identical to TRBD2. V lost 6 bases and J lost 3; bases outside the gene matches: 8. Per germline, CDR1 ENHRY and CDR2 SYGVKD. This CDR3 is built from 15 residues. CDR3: CAIRDQAGHYNEQFF. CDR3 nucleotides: TGTGCCATCAGGGACCAAGCGGGGCACTACAATGAGCAGTTCTTC.

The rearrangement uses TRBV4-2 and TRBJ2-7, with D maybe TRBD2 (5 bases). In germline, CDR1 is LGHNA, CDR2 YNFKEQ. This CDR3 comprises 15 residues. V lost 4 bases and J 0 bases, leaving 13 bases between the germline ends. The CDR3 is CASSPSGTSSYEQYF. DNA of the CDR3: TGTGCCAGCAGCCCGAGCGGTACCTCCTCCTACGAGCAGTACTTC.

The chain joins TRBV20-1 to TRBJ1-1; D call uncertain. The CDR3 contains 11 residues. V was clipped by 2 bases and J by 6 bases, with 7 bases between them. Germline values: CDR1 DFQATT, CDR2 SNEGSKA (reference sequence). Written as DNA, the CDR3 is TGCAGTGCTAGATACCTGCCTGAAGCTTTCTTT. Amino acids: CSARYLPEAFF.

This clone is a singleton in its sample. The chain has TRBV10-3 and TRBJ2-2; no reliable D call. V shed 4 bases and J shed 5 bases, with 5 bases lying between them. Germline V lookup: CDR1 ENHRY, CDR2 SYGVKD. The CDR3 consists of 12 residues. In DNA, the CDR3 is TGTGCCATCAGTGTGGGGACCGGGGAGCTGTTTTTT. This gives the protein CAISVGTGELFF.

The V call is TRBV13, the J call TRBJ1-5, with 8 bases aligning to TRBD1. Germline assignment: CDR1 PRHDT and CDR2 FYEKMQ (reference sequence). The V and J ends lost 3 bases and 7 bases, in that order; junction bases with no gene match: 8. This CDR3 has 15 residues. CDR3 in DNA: TGTGCCAGCAGCTTTGGACAGGGCATAACGCAGCCCCAGCATTTT. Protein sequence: CASSFGQGITQPQHF.

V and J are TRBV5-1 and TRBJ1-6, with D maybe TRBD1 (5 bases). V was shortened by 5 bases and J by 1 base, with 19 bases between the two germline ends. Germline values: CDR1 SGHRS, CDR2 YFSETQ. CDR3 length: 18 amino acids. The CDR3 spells CASREGSGLRSYNSPLHF. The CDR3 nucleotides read TGCGCCAGCAGGGAGGGGTCAGGGTTGAGATCCTATAATTCACCCCTCCACTTT.

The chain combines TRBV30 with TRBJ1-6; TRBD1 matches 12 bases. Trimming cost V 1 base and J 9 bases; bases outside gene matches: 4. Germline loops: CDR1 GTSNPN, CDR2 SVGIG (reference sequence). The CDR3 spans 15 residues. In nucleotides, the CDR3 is TGTGCCTGGAGTGAAGGGACAGGGGGCTTTTCACCCCTCCACTTT. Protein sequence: CAWSEGTGGFSPLHF.

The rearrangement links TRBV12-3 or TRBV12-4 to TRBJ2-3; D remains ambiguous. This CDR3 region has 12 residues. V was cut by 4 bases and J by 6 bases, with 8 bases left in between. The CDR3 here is CASSSLGDTQYF. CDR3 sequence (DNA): TGTGCCAGCAGTTCCTTGGGGGATACGCAGTATTTT.

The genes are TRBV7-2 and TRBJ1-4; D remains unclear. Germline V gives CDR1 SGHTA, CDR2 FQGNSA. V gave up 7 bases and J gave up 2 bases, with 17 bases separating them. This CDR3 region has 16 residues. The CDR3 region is CASTTSGGITNEKLFF. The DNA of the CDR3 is TGTGCCAGCACCACCTCGGGAGGGATCACTAATGAAAAACTGTTTTTT.

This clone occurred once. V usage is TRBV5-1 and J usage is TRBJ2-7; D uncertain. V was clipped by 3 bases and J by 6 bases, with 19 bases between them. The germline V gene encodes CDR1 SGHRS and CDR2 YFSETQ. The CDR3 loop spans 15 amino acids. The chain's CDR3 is CASSSASTNTREQYF. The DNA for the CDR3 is TGCGCCAGCAGCTCTGCATCTACCAACACCCGCGAGCAGTACTTC.

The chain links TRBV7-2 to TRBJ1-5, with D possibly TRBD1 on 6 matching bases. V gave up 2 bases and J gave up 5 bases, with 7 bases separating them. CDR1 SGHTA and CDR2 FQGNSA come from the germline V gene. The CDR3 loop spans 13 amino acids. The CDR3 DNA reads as TGTGCCAGCAGCTTACGACAGGATCAGCCCCAGCATTTT. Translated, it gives CASSLRQDQPQHF.

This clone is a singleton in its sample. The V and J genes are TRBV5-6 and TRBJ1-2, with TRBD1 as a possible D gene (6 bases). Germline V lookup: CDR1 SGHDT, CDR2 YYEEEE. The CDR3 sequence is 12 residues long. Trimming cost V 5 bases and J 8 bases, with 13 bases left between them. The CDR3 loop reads CASRPGDRGYTF. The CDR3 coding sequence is TGTGCCAGCAGGCCAGGGGATCGGGGCTACACCTTC.

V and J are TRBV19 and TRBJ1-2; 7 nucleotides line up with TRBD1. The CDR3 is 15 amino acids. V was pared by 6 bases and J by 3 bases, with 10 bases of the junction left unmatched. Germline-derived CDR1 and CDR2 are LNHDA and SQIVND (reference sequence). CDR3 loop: CASRPTGQADYGYTF. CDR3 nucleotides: TGTGCCAGTAGACCAACCGGACAGGCCGACTATGGCTACACCTTC.

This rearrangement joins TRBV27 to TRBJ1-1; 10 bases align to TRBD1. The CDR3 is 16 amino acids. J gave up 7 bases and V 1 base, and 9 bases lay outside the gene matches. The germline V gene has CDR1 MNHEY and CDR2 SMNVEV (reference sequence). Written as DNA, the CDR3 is TGTGCCAGCAGTTTATGGGCGACAGGGGGCTATTATGAAGCTTTCTTT. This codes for CASSLWATGGYYEAFF.

The CDR3 DNA follows: TGTGCCACCCAACAGGGTTCAGCTGAAGCTTTCTTT. Amino acids: CATQQGSAEAFF. The gene calls are TRBV7-6 and TRBJ1-1; a possible D gene is TRBD1 (6 bases). V was clipped by 10 bases and J by 6 bases, with 15 bases between them. This CDR3 is built from 12 residues. Germline CDR1 SGHVS, CDR2 FNYEAQ.

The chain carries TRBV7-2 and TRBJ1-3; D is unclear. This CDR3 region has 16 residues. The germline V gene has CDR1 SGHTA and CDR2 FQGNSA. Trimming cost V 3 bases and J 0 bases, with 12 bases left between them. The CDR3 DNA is TGTGCCAGCAGCTTGCCCCAGCTGAGCTCTGGAAACACCATATATTTT. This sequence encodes CASSLPQLSSGNTIYF.

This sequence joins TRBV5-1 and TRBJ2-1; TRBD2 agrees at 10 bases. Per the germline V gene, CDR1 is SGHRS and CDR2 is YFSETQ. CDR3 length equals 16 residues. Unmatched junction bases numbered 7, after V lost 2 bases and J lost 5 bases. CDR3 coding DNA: TGCGCCAGCAGCTTACCCCTAGCGGGGGCTAACAATGAGCAGTTCTTC. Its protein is CASSLPLAGANNEQFF.

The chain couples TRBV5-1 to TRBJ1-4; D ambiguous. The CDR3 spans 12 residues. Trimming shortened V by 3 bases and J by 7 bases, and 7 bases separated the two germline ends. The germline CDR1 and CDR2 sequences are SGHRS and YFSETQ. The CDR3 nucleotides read TGCGCCAGCAGCTCGGAAGGTGAAAAACTGTTTTTT. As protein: CASSSEGEKLFF.

This CDR3 is CASSPPDRGNGNTIYF. The CDR3 bases are TGTGCCAGCAGCCCCCCGGACAGGGGAAATGGAAACACCATATATTTT. V is TRBV7-8 and J is TRBJ1-3; TRBD1 agrees at 9 bases. Germline trimming cut 5 bases from V and 3 bases from J; bases unmatched to any gene: 8. CDR1 SGHVS and CDR2 FQNEAQ come from the germline V gene. CDR3 size: 16 residues.

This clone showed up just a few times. CDR3 protein: CASSFMTGNTEAFF. CDR3 in DNA: TGTGCCAGCAGCTTCATGACAGGGAACACTGAAGCTTTCTTT. The chain has TRBV7-9 and TRBJ1-1, with TRBD1 as a possible D gene (6 bases). Germline loops: CDR1 SEHNR, CDR2 FQNEAQ (reference sequence). The CDR3 is 14 amino acids. The V end was cut by 3 bases, the J end by 1 base, with 9 bases between.

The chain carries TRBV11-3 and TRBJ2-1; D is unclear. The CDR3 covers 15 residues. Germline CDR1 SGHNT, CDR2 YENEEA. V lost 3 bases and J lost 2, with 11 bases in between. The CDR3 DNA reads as TGTGCCAGCAGCTTCGGTCTATTGCCCTACAATGAGCAGTTCTTC. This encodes CASSFGLLPYNEQFF.

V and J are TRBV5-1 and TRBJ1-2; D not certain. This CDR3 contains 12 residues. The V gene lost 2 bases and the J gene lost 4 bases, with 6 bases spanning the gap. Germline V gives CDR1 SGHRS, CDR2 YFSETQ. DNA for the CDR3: TGCGCCAGCAGCTTAGAGGCCTATGGCTACACCTTC. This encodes CASSLEAYGYTF.

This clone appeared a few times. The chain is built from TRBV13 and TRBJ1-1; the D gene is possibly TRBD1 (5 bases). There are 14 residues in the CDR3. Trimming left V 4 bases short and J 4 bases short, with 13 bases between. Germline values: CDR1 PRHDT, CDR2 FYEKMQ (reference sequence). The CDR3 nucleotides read TGTGCCAGCAGCTCAGACGGGGGTGCCACTGAAGCTTTCTTT. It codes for CASSSDGGATEAFF.